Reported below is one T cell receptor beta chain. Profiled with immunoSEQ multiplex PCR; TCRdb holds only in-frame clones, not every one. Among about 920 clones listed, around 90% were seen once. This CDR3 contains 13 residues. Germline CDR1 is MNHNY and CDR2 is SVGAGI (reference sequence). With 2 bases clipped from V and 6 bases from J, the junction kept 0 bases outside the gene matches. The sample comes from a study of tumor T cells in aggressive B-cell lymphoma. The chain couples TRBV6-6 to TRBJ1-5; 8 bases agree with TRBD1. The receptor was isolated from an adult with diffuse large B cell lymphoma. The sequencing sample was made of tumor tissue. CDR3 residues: CASSYDRGQPQHF. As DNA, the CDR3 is TGTGCCAGCAGTTACGACAGGGGTCAGCCCCAGCATTTT.